Listed here is a single TCR beta chain. What it binds is not known. These data belong to a study of radiotherapy plus CTLA-4 blockade in lung cancer. TCRdb's table, derived via immunoSEQ multiplex PCR, lists solely in-frame clones and lacks some. The sample consists of 55,000 to 80,000 clones, around 87% of them appearing once. The study treated chemo-refractory metastatic non-small-cell lung cancer patients with focal radiation plus ipilimumab CTLA-4 blockade. Study-level points and caveats: Alongside interferon-beta, early blood T cell clone dynamics were reportedly the best predictor of response.

Trimming removed 2 bases from V and 8 bases from J; junction bases left unmatched: 8. Germline V lookup: CDR1 GTSNPN, CDR2 SVGIG (reference sequence). CDR3 size: 14 residues. Sequencing was performed on peripheral blood, taken from a patient treated with radiotherapy plus ipilimumab. The TCR sequence derives from a human donor with non-small cell lung cancer that progressed on radiotherapy plus ipilimumab. The chain employs TRBV30 and TRBJ1-2; 10 bases line up with TRBD1. The CDR3 spells CAWSPGDRGSGYTF. CDR3 nucleotide sequence: TGTGCCTGGAGTCCGGGGGACAGGGGAAGCGGCTACACCTTC.